Shown below are 7 T cell receptor beta chains from a single sample sequenced in a study of T cell changes during pregnancy in multiple sclerosis. Data came from immunoSEQ multiplex PCR; TCRdb stores just in-frame clones and leaves some out. The sample has some 77,000 clones; about 92% are singletons. The sequenced sample was CD4+ T cells from peripheral blood mononuclear cells, obtained before pregnancy. Every receptor here comes from a female donor with multiple sclerosis, enrolled in a pregnancy study.

In this sample, this clone turned up a few times. The chain combines TRBV30 with TRBJ1-1; perhaps TRBD1 as D (6 bases). From germline, CDR1 is GTSNPN and CDR2 SVGIG (reference sequence). V was trimmed by 3 bases and J by 2 bases, leaving 13 bases between them. The CDR3 has 14 amino acids. CDR3 loop: CAWRLTGRNTEAFF. The CDR3 bases are TGTGCCTGGAGACTTACAGGGCGAAACACTGAAGCTTTCTTT.

The chain is built from TRBV7-9 and TRBJ2-7, with 7 bases that match TRBD1. The V and J ends lost 1 base and 3 bases, in that order; junction bases with no gene match: 0. Germline V CDR1 and CDR2: SEHNR, FQNEAQ (reference sequence). This CDR3 has 13 amino acids. CDR3: CASSLGTGYEQYF. The CDR3 DNA sequence: TGTGCCAGCAGCTTAGGGACAGGCTACGAGCAGTACTTC.

The V call is TRBV19, the J call TRBJ1-2, with TRBD1 identical over 9 bases. CDR1 and CDR2 (germline): LNHDA, SQIVND (reference sequence). With 3 bases clipped from V and 7 bases from J, the junction kept 3 bases outside the gene matches. The CDR3 extends over 13 amino acids. The CDR3 spells CASSMSDRGGYTF. Here the CDR3 DNA reads TGTGCCAGTAGTATGTCGGACAGGGGTGGCTACACCTTC.

The rearrangement joins TRBV4-1 to TRBJ2-3; D is perhaps TRBD2 (5 bases). V gave up 1 base and J gave up 3 bases, with 14 bases separating them. There are 16 residues in the CDR3. Germline assignment: CDR1 MGHRA and CDR2 YSYEKL. This CDR3 reads CASSQVGRVRTDTQYF. CDR3 sequence (DNA): TGCGCCAGCAGCCAAGTTGGGCGGGTTAGGACAGATACGCAGTATTTT.

V gene TRBV2 combines with J gene TRBJ1-1, with D unclear. V was trimmed by 8 bases and J by 0 bases, leaving 4 bases between them. From germline, CDR1 is SNHLY and CDR2 FYNNEI. The length of the CDR3 is 11 residues. CDR3 residues: CASVMNTEAFF. CDR3 DNA: TGTGCCAGCGTAATGAACACTGAAGCTTTCTTT. Together with reference TRBV2 and TRBJ1-1, the CDR3 gives the full variable domain: EPEVTQTPSHQVTQMGQEVILRCVPISNHLYFYWYRQILGQKVEFLVSFYNNEISEKSEIFDDQFSVERPDGSNFTLKIRSTKLEDSAMYFCASVMNTEAFFGQGTRLTVV.

The V and J genes are TRBV7-2 and TRBJ1-5, with 8 bases lining up with TRBD1. Germline trimming cut 5 bases from V and 6 bases from J; bases unmatched to any gene: 9. From germline, CDR1 is SGHTA and CDR2 FQGNSA. The CDR3 sequence is 15 residues long. The CDR3 loop is CASSPGAGGVQPQHF. The CDR3 DNA reads as TGTGCCAGCAGCCCCGGGGCAGGGGGCGTTCAGCCCCAGCATTTT.

The chain employs TRBV18 and TRBJ1-4, with D uncertain. Trimming shortened V by 6 bases and J by 0 bases, and 11 bases separated the two germline ends. Germline V gene sequence: CDR1 KGHSH, CDR2 LQKENI. This CDR3 comprises 15 residues. CDR3 nucleotides: TGTGCCAGCTCTCGATCAGATGCAACTAATGAAAAACTGTTTTTT. This codes for CASSRSDATNEKLFF. Drawing the rest from reference TRBV18 and TRBJ1-4, the complete variable domain is NAGVMQNPRHLVRRRGQEARLRCSPMKGHSHVYWYRQLPEEGLKFMVYLQKENIIDESGMPKERFSAEFPKEGPSILRIQQVVRGDSAAYFCASSRSDATNEKLFFGSGTQLSVL.